The 24 T cell receptor beta chains listed next were all sequenced from one sample in a study of neurological immune-mediated disorders. TCRdb redid the calling of the 5' RACE reads with MiXCR, one entry per CDR3 protein. Of about 71,000 distinct CDR3 sequences listed, 4.5% to 5.5% are singletons. Sequenced input: PBMCs. The receptors originated from a man aged 25 to 45 with multiple sclerosis.

This clonotype was counted ten times or more. The chain combines TRBV12-3 or TRBV12-4 with TRBJ1-5; D remains unclear. The CDR3 is made up of 13 amino acids. The V end lost 2 bases, the J end lost 5 bases, and 7 bases lay between the germline ends. CDR3 residues: CASSLSRDQPQHF. For the CDR3, the DNA is TGTGCCAGCAGTTTAAGTAGAGATCAGCCCCAGCATTTT.

The sample holds many counts of this clonotype. The chain employs TRBV20-1 and TRBJ2-7; either TRBD1 or TRBD2 may supply D (5 bases each). V was shortened by 5 bases and J by 0 bases, with 14 bases between the two germline ends. Germline V gene sequence: CDR1 DFQATT, CDR2 SNEGSKA (reference sequence). This CDR3 spans 14 amino acids. This CDR3 is CSALGDGPSYEQYV. CDR3 DNA sequence: TGCAGTGCTCTGGGGGACGGCCCCTCCTACGAGCAGTACGTC.

This clonotype was recorded many times. The chain uses TRBV18 and TRBJ1-2; perhaps TRBD1 as D (6 bases). V lost 3 bases and J lost 4, with 15 bases in between. CDR3 length: 15 residues. Per the germline V gene, CDR1 is KGHSH and CDR2 is LQKENI. CDR3 sequence: CASSPQQGSGYGYTF. The CDR3 nucleotides are TGTGCCAGCTCACCGCAACAGGGCTCGGGCTATGGCTACACCTTC.

This clonotype was seen ten or more times. The rearrangement links TRBV27 to TRBJ1-1, with D unclear. Germline CDR1 MNHEY, CDR2 SMNVEV (reference sequence). Trimming pared 0 bases from V and 4 bases from J, leaving 9 bases between. The CDR3 has 14 residues. CDR3 nucleotide sequence: TGTGCCAGCAGTTTATCGGAGGGAGGCACTGAAGCTTTCTTT. Amino acids: CASSLSEGGTEAFF.

This clonotype was seen only a few times. The V and J genes are TRBV5-1 and TRBJ2-3; unclear D gene. The CDR3 loop spans 14 amino acids. The germline V and J ends were trimmed by 0 bases and 1 base, with 6 bases remaining between them. CDR1 is SGHRS and CDR2 is YFSETQ in the germline V gene. In DNA, the CDR3 is TGCGCCAGCAGCTTGGAGGCCGGCACAGATACGCAGTATTTT. Amino acid sequence: CASSLEAGTDTQYF. Filled out from reference TRBV5-1 and TRBJ2-3, the complete variable domain reads KAGVTQTPRYLIKTRGQQVTLSCSPISGHRSVSWYQQTPGQGLQFLFEYFSETQRNKGNFPGRFSGRQFSNSRSEMNVSTLELGDSALYLCASSLEAGTDTQYFGPGTRLTVL.

This clonotype has at least ten counts. The V gene is TRBV2, the J gene TRBJ2-1; tentatively, D is TRBD2 (5 bases). The germline V and J ends were trimmed by 6 bases and 4 bases, with 13 bases remaining between them. The V gene's germline CDR1 is SNHLY and CDR2 FYNNEI. This CDR3 region has 14 residues. The CDR3 nucleotides read TGTGCCAGCAGCCCCTCAGGAGGATACAATGAGCAGTTCTTC. Its translation: CASSPSGGYNEQFF.

This clonotype was counted at least ten times. The V and J genes are TRBV5-5 and TRBJ2-1, with unresolved D. This CDR3 has 15 residues. The V gene lost 0 bases and the J gene lost 7 bases, with 14 bases spanning the gap. The V gene's germline CDR1 is SGHKS and CDR2 YYEKEE (reference sequence). CDR3 DNA sequence: TGTGCCAGCAGCTTGGCCCCGATCTCAGGAAATGAGCAGTTCTTC. Translating gives CASSLAPISGNEQFF.

This clonotype was detected many times. The chain has TRBV20-1 and TRBJ1-5; 10 bases fit TRBD1. The germline V gene encodes CDR1 DFQATT and CDR2 SNEGSKA (reference sequence). V was pared by 4 bases and J by 13 bases, with 4 bases of the junction left unmatched. The CDR3 sequence is 11 residues long. DNA for the CDR3: TGCAGTGCTAAAGGGGGACAGGGGCAGCATTTT. Amino acids: CSAKGGQGQHF.

This clonotype was picked up many times. V usage is TRBV7-2 and J usage is TRBJ1-1, with unresolved D. CDR3 size: 16 residues. V shed 1 base and J shed 1 base, with 13 bases lying between them. Germline V gives CDR1 SGHTA, CDR2 FQGNSA. CDR3 loop: CASSLGSRSENTEAFF. As DNA, the CDR3 is TGTGCCAGCAGCTTAGGGTCGCGGAGTGAGAACACTGAAGCTTTCTTT. Complete variable domain (other parts from reference TRBV7-2 and TRBJ1-1): GAGVSQSPSNKVTEKGKDVELRCDPISGHTALYWYRQSLGQGLEFLIYFQGNSAPDKSGLPSDRFSAERTGGSVSTLTIQRTQQEDSAVYLCASSLGSRSENTEAFFGQGTRLTVV.

This clonotype was seen at least ten times. The chain combines TRBV5-6 with TRBJ2-7; D is ambiguous. V was shortened by 2 bases and J by 5 bases, with 5 bases between the two germline ends. Per the germline V gene, CDR1 is SGHDT and CDR2 is YYEEEE. The CDR3 runs 11 residues. CDR3 nucleotide sequence: TGTGCCAGCAGCTTATACCACGAGCAGTACGTC. Translating it yields CASSLYHEQYV.

This clonotype has at least ten counts. The chain combines TRBV5-1 with TRBJ2-2, with D maybe TRBD2 (5 bases). The ends were cut back, 3 bases at V and 1 base at J, with 13 bases in the middle. The CDR3 extends over 16 amino acids. Germline loops: CDR1 SGHRS, CDR2 YFSETQ. The DNA for the CDR3 is TGCGCCAGCAGCTACGGGCCGGGGATGAACACCGGGGAGCTGTTTTTT. Protein: CASSYGPGMNTGELFF.

Only a few counts were recorded for this clonotype. J is TRBJ2-3 and V is TRBV5-1, with 7 positions matching TRBD1. Per germline, CDR1 SGHRS and CDR2 YFSETQ. V was pared by 8 bases and J by 6 bases, with 12 bases of the junction left unmatched. The CDR3 has 14 amino acids. DNA for the CDR3: TGCGCCAGTCAGGGACAGCCGCCCCAGGATACGCAGTATTTT. Its translation is CASQGQPPQDTQYF.

The chain recombines TRBV20-1 with TRBJ2-2; D call uncertain. The CDR3 is 12 amino acids. The V gene lost 2 bases and the J gene lost 4 bases, with 5 bases spanning the gap. CDR1 and CDR2 from the germline V gene are DFQATT and SNEGSKA (reference sequence). CDR3 loop: CSARWGTGELFF. In nucleotides, the CDR3 is TGCAGTGCTAGATGGGGCACCGGGGAGCTGTTTTTT.

This clonotype was picked up many times. The chain links TRBV24-1 to TRBJ1-2; D is undetermined. The germline V gene has CDR1 KGHDR and CDR2 SFDVKD. This CDR3 spans 12 amino acids. V was clipped by 0 bases and J by 6 bases, with 4 bases between them. The DNA for the CDR3 is TGTGCCACCAGTGATTTGGGAAATGGCTACACCTTC. Protein sequence: CATSDLGNGYTF.

This clonotype was recorded at least ten times. This chain links TRBV10-3 with TRBJ1-2; 9 bases match TRBD1. Trimming cost V 6 bases and J 12 bases; bases outside gene matches: 11. The CDR3 is 13 residues long. Germline loops: CDR1 ENHRY, CDR2 SYGVKD. The CDR3 sequence: CAISQDRGAWHTF. The CDR3, as DNA: TGTGCCATCAGCCAGGACAGGGGAGCTTGGCACACCTTC.

This clonotype was found many times. The chain recombines TRBV20-1 with TRBJ1-1; 8 bases map to TRBD1. CDR1 is DFQATT, CDR2 SNEGSKA, per germline (reference sequence). The CDR3 runs 13 residues. Trimming cost V 6 bases and J 5 bases; bases outside gene matches: 8. The CDR3: CSASGQVGTEAFF. CDR3 DNA: TGCAGTGCGTCGGGACAGGTAGGGACTGAAGCTTTCTTT.

At least ten counts were recorded for this clonotype. This chain uses TRBV20-1 with TRBJ2-3; a possible D gene is TRBD1 (6 bases). Deletions cut 3 bases from V and 3 bases from J, with 13 bases between. The CDR3 runs to 14 residues. CDR1 is DFQATT and CDR2 is SNEGSKA in the germline V gene (reference sequence). The CDR3 sequence: CSASQGLGTDTQYF. CDR3 DNA: TGCAGTGCTAGCCAGGGGCTAGGAACAGATACGCAGTATTTT.

This clonotype came up a few times. The junction does not match germline at one end; this may be a read error. The chain couples TRBV6-6 to TRBJ1-5; 8 bases are a match to TRBD1. The CDR3 has 16 amino acids. In germline, CDR1 is MNHNY, CDR2 SVGAGI (reference sequence). CDR3 DNA sequence: TGTGCCAGCAGTTATAAGACAGGGGCCCCCAATCAGCCCCAGAATTTT. Translating gives CASSYKTGAPNQPQNF.

A few counts support this clonotype. The rearrangement links TRBV5-1 to TRBJ2-7, with D perhaps TRBD2 (6 bases). From germline, CDR1 is SGHRS and CDR2 YFSETQ. This CDR3 has 13 residues. V gave up 0 bases and J gave up 7 bases, with 11 bases separating them. CDR3 residues: CASSLDLGGEQYV. CDR3 nucleotide sequence: TGCGCCAGCAGCTTGGATCTGGGGGGAGAGCAGTACGTC.

Ten or more counts support this clonotype. The V call is TRBV27, the J call TRBJ1-5; D call uncertain. Germline loops: CDR1 MNHEY, CDR2 SMNVEV (reference sequence). The CDR3 has 13 residues. Between the trimmed V and J ends, which lost 5 bases and 1 base, there was a span of 6 bases. The CDR3 spells CASSLRSNQPQHF. In DNA form, the CDR3 reads TGTGCCAGCAGTCTTAGGAGCAATCAGCCCCAGCATTTT.

This clonotype showed up many times. The V gene is TRBV2, the J gene TRBJ2-2; TRBD1 agrees at 9 bases. Germline V gene data show CDR1 as SNHLY and CDR2 as FYNNEI. V was clipped by 6 bases and J by 5 bases; unmatched bases: 10. The CDR3 spans 16 residues. The CDR3: CASSGPGTGWTGELFF. The CDR3 DNA is TGTGCCAGCAGCGGACCGGGGACAGGGTGGACCGGGGAGCTGTTTTTT.

This chain links TRBV5-6 with TRBJ2-2; TRBD1 agrees at 7 bases. The germline CDR1 and CDR2 sequences are SGHDT and YYEEEE. The CDR3 spans 17 residues. Trimming cost V 1 base and J 0 bases; bases outside gene matches: 6. CDR3 loop: CASSLFRDRANTGELFF. The CDR3 coding sequence is TGTGCCAGCAGCTTGTTTAGGGACAGAGCGAACACCGGGGAGCTGTTTTTT.

This clonotype showed up many times. V usage is TRBV5-1 and J usage is TRBJ2-7; possibly TRBD1 for D (6 bases). Germline V lookup: CDR1 SGHRS, CDR2 YFSETQ. V lost 4 bases, J lost 2 bases, and 22 bases lay in between. The CDR3 is made up of 17 amino acids. The chain's CDR3 is CASSPTYDRTQTYEQYV. The DNA for the CDR3 is TGCGCCAGCAGCCCGACCTATGACAGGACTCAAACCTACGAGCAGTACGTC.

There are many counts of this clonotype. The CDR3 loop is CASSTDGSNQPQHF. CDR3 DNA sequence: TGTGCCAGCAGCACCGACGGTAGCAATCAGCCCCAGCATTTT. The gene calls are TRBV12-3 or TRBV12-4 and TRBJ1-5; no firm D call. V lost 6 bases to trimming and J lost 0 bases, with 9 bases between them. CDR3 length equals 14 residues.